Listed here are 18 T cell receptor beta chains from one sample, sequenced in a study of blood T cell repertoires in COVID-19. Using immunoSEQ multiplex PCR, the repertoire was profiled, and TCRdb retains in-frame clones only, with some absent. The table lists tens of thousands of clones, roughly 84% of them singletons, with roughly a sixth in the top ten. Specimen: peripheral blood. These receptors all stem from a man between 65 and 80 years old with active COVID-19.

The V call is TRBV7-2, the J call TRBJ1-5; perhaps TRBD1 as D (6 bases). The V end lost 4 bases, the J end lost 1 base, and 14 bases lay between the germline ends. This CDR3 is built from 16 residues. Germline V gene data show CDR1 as SGHTA and CDR2 as FQGNSA. The CDR3 loop is CASSYQGFPSNQPQHF. The CDR3, as DNA: TGTGCCAGCAGCTATCAGGGGTTTCCGAGCAATCAGCCCCAGCATTTT.

The gene calls are TRBV6-2 or TRBV6-3 and TRBJ2-7, with TRBD2 identical over 9 bases. The V gene end was trimmed by 0 bases and the J gene end by 6 bases; junction bases not matched to a gene: 3. Looked up from germline, CDR1 is MNHEY and CDR2 is SVGEGT. CDR3 size: 14 residues. CDR3 sequence reads: CASSYSGTSSEQYF. The CDR3 nucleotides are TGTGCCAGCAGTTACTCCGGGACTAGCAGCGAGCAGTACTTC.

The V gene is TRBV19, the J gene TRBJ2-3, with TRBD2 matching 9 bases. CDR1 and CDR2 (germline): LNHDA, SQIVND (reference sequence). This CDR3 has 15 amino acids. Trimming removed 5 bases from V and 5 bases from J; junction bases left unmatched: 8. CDR3 sequence: CASSAGRRGGDTQYF. CDR3 in DNA: TGTGCCAGTAGTGCCGGCCGGCGGGGGGGAGATACGCAGTATTTT.

The J gene is TRBJ1-6, the V gene TRBV28; D unclear. V was cut by 4 bases and J by 3 bases, with 10 bases left in between. CDR1 and CDR2 (germline): MDHEN, SYDVKM. The CDR3 totals 15 residues. The CDR3 is CASSSGVFYNSPLHF. CDR3 bases: TGTGCCAGCAGTTCGGGAGTTTTCTATAATTCACCCCTCCACTTT. Together with reference TRBV28 and TRBJ1-6, the CDR3 gives the full variable domain: DVKVTQSSRYLVKRTGEKVFLECVQDMDHENMFWYRQDPGLGLRLIYFSYDVKMKEKGDIPEGYSVSREKKERFSLILESASTNQTSMYLCASSSGVFYNSPLHFGNGTRLTVT.

The rearrangement links TRBV23-1 to TRBJ2-7; TRBD2 aligns across 9 bases. TRBV23-1 is an open reading frame, and its role is uncertain. The junction had 5 bases not matched to a gene; V was cut back by 0 bases and J by 2 bases. This CDR3 spans 16 amino acids. The CDR3 region is CASSQSRREGTYEQYF. CDR3 nucleotides: TGCGCCAGCAGTCAATCGCGGCGGGAGGGCACCTACGAGCAGTACTTC.

The J gene is TRBJ2-1, the V gene TRBV3-1 (or the pseudogene TRBV3-2); 8 bases align to TRBD1. The V gene end was trimmed by 4 bases and the J gene end by 4 bases; junction bases not matched to a gene: 6. The CDR3 loop spans 15 amino acids. CDR1 is LGHDT and CDR2 is YNNKEL in the germline V gene (reference sequence). CDR3 in amino acids: CASSPRQGSYNEQFF. The CDR3 DNA is TGTGCCAGCAGCCCCCGACAGGGGTCATACAATGAGCAGTTCTTC.

The chain is built from TRBV4-1 and TRBJ2-3, with TRBD2 matching over 14 bases. The J segment lost 7 bases and the V segment lost 4 bases, leaving 7 bases of the junction unmatched. CDR3 length: 16 amino acids. Germline assignment: CDR1 MGHRA and CDR2 YSYEKL. The CDR3 protein is CASSRGTSGRVNTQYF. CDR3 coding DNA: TGCGCCAGCAGCCGAGGGACTAGCGGGAGAGTAAATACGCAGTATTTT.

V and J are TRBV7-9 and TRBJ2-5; 7 bases line up with TRBD2. Germline V lookup: CDR1 SEHNR, CDR2 FQNEAQ (reference sequence). V was pared by 5 bases and J by 5 bases, with 8 bases of the junction left unmatched. This CDR3 is built from 14 residues. The CDR3, as DNA: TGTGCCAGCAGCATCCTAGCGGCGGGGGAGACCCAGTACTTC. It translates to CASSILAAGETQYF.

The genes are TRBV5-1 and TRBJ2-2, with 10 positions matching TRBD2. The trim removed 0 bases at V and 4 bases at J, leaving 0 bases unmatched. The CDR3 sequence is 15 residues long. The germline CDR1 and CDR2 sequences are SGHRS and YFSETQ. The CDR3, as DNA: TGCGCCAGCAGCTTGGTAGCGGGGGGCACCGGGGAGCTGTTTTTT. Translating it yields CASSLVAGGTGELFF.

This chain uses TRBV21-1 with TRBJ2-7; the table's D gene call, TRBD2, was not cross checked with the DNA. TRBV21-1 counts as a pseudogene. CDR3 length: 17 amino acids. The CDR3 DNA reads TGTGCCAGCAGCAAATCCTCTGGGACTAGCGGGACCTACGAGCAGTACTTC. Translating gives CASSKSSGTSGTYEQYF.

This clone was seen a single time. CDR3 sequence (DNA): TGTGCCAGCAGCTCAACAGGGCTTGGCTACACCTTC. This gives the protein CASSSTGLGYTF. V and J are TRBV9 and TRBJ1-2, with D possibly being TRBD1 (6 bases). Germline V lookup: CDR1 SGDLS, CDR2 YYNGEE. CDR3 length: 12 residues. Trimming removed 4 bases at V and 7 bases at J, with 11 bases between.

The chain uses TRBV6-5 and TRBJ2-1; TRBD2 matches at 7 bases. In germline, CDR1 is MNHEY, CDR2 SVGAGI. The CDR3 sequence is 15 residues long. Trimming took 6 bases from V and 5 from J; bases not matched to a gene: 10. The CDR3: CASSRVSSGNNEQFF. Here the CDR3 DNA reads TGTGCCAGCAGCCGGGTCTCTAGCGGAAACAATGAGCAGTTCTTC.

The CDR3 sequence is CSAREAYEQYF. The CDR3 coding sequence is TGCAGCGCCCGGGAAGCCTACGAGCAGTACTTC. The chain recombines TRBV29-1 with TRBJ2-7; D may be TRBD2 (5 bases). Germline assignment: CDR1 SQVTM and CDR2 ANQGSEA. The CDR3 runs 11 residues. Trimming cost V 7 bases and J 2 bases, with 9 bases left between them.

The chain couples TRBV7-2 to TRBJ2-2; possibly TRBD1 for D (5 bases). Germline assignment: CDR1 SGHTA and CDR2 FQGNSA. This CDR3 has 15 residues. V lost 5 bases and J 1 base, leaving 11 bases between the germline ends. CDR3 sequence: CASSLRQMNTGELFF. The CDR3 bases are TGTGCCAGCAGCCTGAGACAGATGAACACCGGGGAGCTGTTTTTT.

The V gene is TRBV7-2, the J gene TRBJ2-5; D gene unclear. The CDR3 loop spans 12 amino acids. Germline lookup yields CDR1 SGHTA and CDR2 FQGNSA. V was shortened by 1 base and J by 8 bases, with 8 bases between the two germline ends. The CDR3 DNA sequence: TGTGCCAGCAGCTTAGACAGTAGTACCCAGTACTTC. It specifies CASSLDSSTQYF.

The gene calls are TRBV7-2 and TRBJ2-3, with D hard to call. V was shortened by 1 base and J by 0 bases, with 11 bases between the two germline ends. The CDR3 has 16 residues. Germline V gene data show CDR1 as SGHTA and CDR2 as FQGNSA. Written as DNA, the CDR3 is TGTGCCAGCAGCTTAGGGGCGAGAACTAGCACAGATACGCAGTATTTT. It codes for CASSLGARTSTDTQYF.

This chain joins TRBV18 and TRBJ2-2, with 11 bases identical to TRBD2. The V gene's germline CDR1 is KGHSH and CDR2 LQKENI. This CDR3 region has 21 residues. Trimming took 6 bases from V and 3 from J; bases not matched to a gene: 21. The CDR3 here is CASSPLQGRKTSGKHTGELFF. The CDR3 DNA sequence: TGTGCCAGCTCCCCTCTACAGGGGAGAAAGACTAGCGGGAAACACACCGGGGAGCTGTTTTTT.

This chain joins TRBV4-2 and TRBJ2-1; tentative D call: TRBD2 (5 bases). Trimming shortened V by 0 bases and J by 0 bases, and 9 bases separated the two germline ends. The CDR3 extends over 16 amino acids. Germline V gene sequence: CDR1 LGHNA, CDR2 YNFKEQ. The CDR3 loop is CASSQEVAISYNEQFF. CDR3 bases: TGTGCCAGCAGCCAAGAGGTAGCGATCTCCTACAATGAGCAGTTCTTC.